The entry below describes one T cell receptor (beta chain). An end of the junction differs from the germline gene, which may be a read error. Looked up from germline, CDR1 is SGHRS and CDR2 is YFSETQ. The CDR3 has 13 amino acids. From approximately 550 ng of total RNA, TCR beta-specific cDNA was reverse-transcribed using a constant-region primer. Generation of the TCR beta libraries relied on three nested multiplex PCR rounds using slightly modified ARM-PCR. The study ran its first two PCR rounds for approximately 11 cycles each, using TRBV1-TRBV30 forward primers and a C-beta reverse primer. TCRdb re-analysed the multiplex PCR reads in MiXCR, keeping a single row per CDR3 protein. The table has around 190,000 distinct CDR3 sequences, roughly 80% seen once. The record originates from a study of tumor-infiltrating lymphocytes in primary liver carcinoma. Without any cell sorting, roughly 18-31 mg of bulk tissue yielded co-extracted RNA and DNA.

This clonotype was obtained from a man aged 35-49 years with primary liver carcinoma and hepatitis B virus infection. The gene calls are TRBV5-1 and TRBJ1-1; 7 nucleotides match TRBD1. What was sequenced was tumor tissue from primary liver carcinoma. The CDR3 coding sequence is TGCACCAGCAGCTTCGGACAGGACACTGAAGCTTTATTT. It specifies CTSSFGQDTEALF.